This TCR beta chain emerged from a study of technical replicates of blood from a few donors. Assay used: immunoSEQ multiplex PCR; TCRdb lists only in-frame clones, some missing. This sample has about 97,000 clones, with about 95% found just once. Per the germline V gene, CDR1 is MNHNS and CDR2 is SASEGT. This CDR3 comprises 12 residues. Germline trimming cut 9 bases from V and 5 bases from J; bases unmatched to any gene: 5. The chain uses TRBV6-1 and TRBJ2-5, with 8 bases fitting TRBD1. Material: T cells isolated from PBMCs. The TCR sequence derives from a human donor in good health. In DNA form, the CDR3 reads TGTGCCAGTCAGGGGGCTCGGGAGACCCAGTACTTC. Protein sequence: CASQGARETQYF.